Following are 10 T cell receptor beta chains from one sample sequenced in a study of regulatory T cells in long-lasting Graves disease. iRepertoire HTBI primers and Arm-PCR of CDR3 regions built TCR beta libraries. TCRdb redid the calling of the multiplex PCR reads with MiXCR, one entry per CDR3 protein. The sample lists some 330,000 distinct CDR3 sequences; approximately 12% were seen once. Time point defined: newly diagnosed GD, antithyroid drugs for less than 3 months. RNA extracted from PBMCs served as the sequencing template. These data are also associated with another study on T cells in Graves' hyperthyroidism and ophthalmopathy.

The sample was peripheral blood mononuclear cells (PBMCs), taken at new diagnosis, from a patient treated with antithyroid drugs. These receptors originate from a young woman with Graves disease.

This clonotype was observed many times. The chain is built from TRBV12-3 or TRBV12-4 and TRBJ1-1; D might be TRBD1 (5 bases). The CDR3 runs 16 residues. Trimming removed 7 bases at V and 3 bases at J, with 21 bases between. CDR3 amino acids: CASTLAQWRGDTEAFF. In nucleotides, the CDR3 is TGTGCCAGCACCCTCGCCCAATGGAGAGGGGACACTGAAGCTTTCTTT.

This clonotype is a singleton in its sample. A read error may explain this, as a much larger clone is one base away. The CDR3 DNA sequence: TGTGCCATCAGTGGAGGCGGAGGGGGGGGAGAGGCCCAGTACTTC. Protein: CAISGGGGGGEAQYF. The chain joins TRBV10-3 to TRBJ2-5, with D perhaps TRBD2 (7 bases). This CDR3 has 15 amino acids. Germline CDR1 and CDR2: ENHRY and SYGVKD.

This clonotype was seen repeatedly, ten times or more. This chain connects TRBV4-1 to TRBJ2-5; possible D gene TRBD2, 6 bases. The CDR3 loop spans 15 amino acids. V gave up 4 bases and J gave up 4 bases, with 16 bases separating them. Per germline, CDR1 MGHRA and CDR2 YSYEKL. The CDR3 protein is CASSRASAERETQYF. CDR3 DNA: TGCGCCAGCAGCCGCGCTAGCGCAGAGCGAGAGACCCAGTACTTC.

This clonotype was recorded a few times. The rearrangement joins TRBV19 to TRBJ2-2; 7 bases are a match to TRBD1. Trimming removed 8 bases from V and 5 bases from J; junction bases left unmatched: 17. Germline V gene sequence: CDR1 LNHDA, CDR2 SQIVND (reference sequence). This CDR3 has 17 amino acids. CDR3 amino acids: CASFYRLRGRKTGELFF. As DNA, the CDR3 is TGTGCCAGTTTTTACCGGTTGAGGGGGCGGAAGACCGGGGAGCTGTTTTTT.

The table lists this clonotype with many counts. This chain joins TRBV24-1 and TRBJ2-1; the D gene is possibly TRBD2 (5 bases). The CDR3 contains 15 residues. The V end lost 5 bases, the J end lost 0 bases, and 10 bases lay between the germline ends. Germline CDR1 reads KGHDR; CDR2 reads SFDVKD. The DNA of the CDR3 is TGTGCCACCAGTGGGGTGGGGAGCTCCTACAATGAGCAGTTCTTC. It is translated as CATSGVGSSYNEQFF.

This clonotype was seen repeatedly, ten times or more. This sequence joins TRBV2 and TRBJ2-6; possible D gene TRBD1, 5 bases. This CDR3 region has 14 residues. The V end was cut by 3 bases, the J end by 4 bases, with 7 bases between. Germline V gives CDR1 SNHLY, CDR2 FYNNEI. In DNA, the CDR3 is TGTGCCAGCAGTGATTGGACAGGGGCCAACGTCCTGACTTTC. Translation gives CASSDWTGANVLTF.

V gene TRBV29-1 combines with J gene TRBJ2-7; weak D call: TRBD1 (5 bases). CDR3 length: 11 amino acids. V was shortened by 6 bases and J by 3 bases, with 9 bases between the two germline ends. CDR1 and CDR2 (germline): SQVTM, ANQGSEA. The CDR3 nucleotides read TGCAGCGTCAGGGTCTACTACGAGCAGTACTTC. Translation: CSVRVYYEQYF.

This clonotype came up many times. The chain employs TRBV18 and TRBJ2-7; D perhaps matches TRBD2 (6 bases). The germline V gene encodes CDR1 KGHSH and CDR2 LQKENI. Trimming shortened V by 3 bases and J by 10 bases, and 19 bases separated the two germline ends. The CDR3 is 14 residues long. DNA for the CDR3: TGTGCCAGCTCACCGCTATCGGGTTCGGCGGGACAGTACTTC. It is translated as CASSPLSGSAGQYF.

This clonotype appeared many times. The chain uses TRBV28 and TRBJ2-7; either TRBD1 or TRBD2 may fit D (5 bases each). The CDR3 has 15 amino acids. Germline CDR1 MDHEN, CDR2 SYDVKM. Trimming left V 2 bases short and J 2 bases short, with 13 bases between. For the CDR3, the DNA is TGTGCCAGCAGTTTACAGGGCCCACTAGCCTACGAGCAGTACTTC. The encoded protein is CASSLQGPLAYEQYF.

This clonotype has only a few counts. The genes are TRBV7-9 and TRBJ2-1; 7 bases agree with TRBD1. Per germline, CDR1 SEHNR and CDR2 FQNEAQ (reference sequence). CDR3 size: 13 residues. Germline trimming cut 5 bases from V and 5 bases from J; bases unmatched to any gene: 3. Here the CDR3 reads CASSAQGDNEQFF. The CDR3 DNA is TGTGCCAGCAGCGCCCAGGGGGACAATGAGCAGTTCTTC.